This T cell receptor beta chain was sequenced for a study of T cells in Graves' hyperthyroidism and ophthalmopathy. Study-level background: Peripheral blood was obtained at initial diagnosis, preceding any treatment. Regarding the study as a whole: Ophthalmopathy got predicted by the model a median approximately 6 months before its onset.

As to this clonotype: Its antigen is not identified.

There are 17 residues in the CDR3. V lost 4 bases to trimming and J lost 5 bases; unmatched junction nucleotides: 15. Germline V gene data show CDR1 as MDHEN and CDR2 as SYDVKM. Uncontrolled infection, other autoimmune disease, pregnancy or lactation barred patients from enrollment. Out of approximately 10 ml of fresh peripheral blood came the PBMCs. The investigators amplified TCR beta CDR3 regions from RNA transcripts. First-round RT-PCR of the TCR CDR3 relied on the HTBI primer set. TCRdb reprocessed the multiplex PCR reads with MiXCR, giving one entry per CDR3 protein. This sample yields some 250,000 distinct CDR3 sequences, of which roughly 15% are seen a single time; about 30% belongs to the top ten.

The clonotype was recovered from a woman aged 45-59 years with Graves' hyperthyroidism that later progressed to Graves' ophthalmopathy. Material for sequencing was blood. The rearrangement links TRBV28 to TRBJ1-2; 8 bases match TRBD1. The CDR3, as DNA: TGTGCCAGCAGTTACCGGGACAGGTCGTCTCTTGCATATGGCTACACCTTC. Its protein is CASSYRDRSSLAYGYTF.